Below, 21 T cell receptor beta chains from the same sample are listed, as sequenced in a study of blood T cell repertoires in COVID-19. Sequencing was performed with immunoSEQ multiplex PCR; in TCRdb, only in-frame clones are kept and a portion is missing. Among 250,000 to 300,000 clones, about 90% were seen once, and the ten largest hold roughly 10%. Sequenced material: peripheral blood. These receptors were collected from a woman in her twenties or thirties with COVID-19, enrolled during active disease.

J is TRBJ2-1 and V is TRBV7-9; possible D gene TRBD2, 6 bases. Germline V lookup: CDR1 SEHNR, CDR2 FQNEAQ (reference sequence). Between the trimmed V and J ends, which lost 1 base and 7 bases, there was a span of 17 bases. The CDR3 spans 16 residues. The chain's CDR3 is CASSLGVGSRGNEQFF. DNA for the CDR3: TGTGCCAGCAGCTTAGGGGTCGGGAGTCGGGGAAATGAGCAGTTCTTC.

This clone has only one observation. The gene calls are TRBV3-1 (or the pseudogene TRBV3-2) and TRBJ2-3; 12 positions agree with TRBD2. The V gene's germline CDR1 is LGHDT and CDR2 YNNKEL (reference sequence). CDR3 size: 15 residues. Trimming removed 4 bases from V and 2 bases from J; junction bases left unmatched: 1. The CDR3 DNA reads TGTGCCAGCAGCCCTAGCGGGAGGGCCACAGATACGCAGTATTTT. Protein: CASSPSGRATDTQYF.

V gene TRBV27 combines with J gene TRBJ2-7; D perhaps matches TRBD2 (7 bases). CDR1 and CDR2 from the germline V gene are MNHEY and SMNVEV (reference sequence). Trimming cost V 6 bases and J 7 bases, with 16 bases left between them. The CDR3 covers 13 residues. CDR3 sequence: CASSLPGGGEQYF. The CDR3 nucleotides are TGTGCCAGCAGCCTCCCGGGGGGCGGTGAGCAGTACTTC.

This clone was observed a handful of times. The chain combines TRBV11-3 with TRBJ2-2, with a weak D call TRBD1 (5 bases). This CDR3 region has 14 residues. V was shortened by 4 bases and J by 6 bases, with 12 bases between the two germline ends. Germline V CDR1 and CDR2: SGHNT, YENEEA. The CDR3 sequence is CASSSRVSPGELFF. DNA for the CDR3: TGTGCCAGCAGCTCCAGGGTATCACCCGGGGAGCTGTTTTTT. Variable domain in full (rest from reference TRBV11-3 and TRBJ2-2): EAGVVQSPRYKIIEKKQPVAFWCNPISGHNTLYWYLQNLGQGPELLIRYENEEAVDDSQLPKDRFSAERLKGVDSTLKIQPAELGDSAVYLCASSSRVSPGELFFGEGSRLTVL.

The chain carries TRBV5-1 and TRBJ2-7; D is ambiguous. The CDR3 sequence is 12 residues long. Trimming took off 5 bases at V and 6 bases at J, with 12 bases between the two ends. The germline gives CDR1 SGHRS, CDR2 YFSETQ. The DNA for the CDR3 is TGCGCCAGCAGGATGGGCCGTGGCGAGCAGTACTTC. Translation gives CASRMGRGEQYF.

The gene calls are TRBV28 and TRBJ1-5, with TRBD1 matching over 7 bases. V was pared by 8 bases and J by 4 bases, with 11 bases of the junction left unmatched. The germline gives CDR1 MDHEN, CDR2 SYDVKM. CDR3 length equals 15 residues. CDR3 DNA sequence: TGTGCCAGCCGGTCGGTACAGGGGATTAATCAGCCCCAGCATTTT. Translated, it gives CASRSVQGINQPQHF.

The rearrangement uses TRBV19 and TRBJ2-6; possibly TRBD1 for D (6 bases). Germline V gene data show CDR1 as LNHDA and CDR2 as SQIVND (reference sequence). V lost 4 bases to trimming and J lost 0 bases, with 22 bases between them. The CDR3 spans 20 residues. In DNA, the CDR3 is TGTGCCAGTAGTAGAGGGACATCGTGGGACCTAAGCTCTGGGGCCAACGTCCTGACTTTC. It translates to CASSRGTSWDLSSGANVLTF.

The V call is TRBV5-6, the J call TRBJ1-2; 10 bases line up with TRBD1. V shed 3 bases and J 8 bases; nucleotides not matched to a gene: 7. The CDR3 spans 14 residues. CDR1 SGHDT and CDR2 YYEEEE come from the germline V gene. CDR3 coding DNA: TGTGCCAGCAGCTCCGACAGGGGGCCGGGGGGCTACACCTTC. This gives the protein CASSSDRGPGGYTF.

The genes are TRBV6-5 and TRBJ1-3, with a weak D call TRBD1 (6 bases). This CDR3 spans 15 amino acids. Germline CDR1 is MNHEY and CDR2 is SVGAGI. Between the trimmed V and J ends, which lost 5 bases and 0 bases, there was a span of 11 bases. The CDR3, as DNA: TGTGCCAGCAGTAGGACAGAAAACTCTGGAAACACCATATATTTT. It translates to CASSRTENSGNTIYF.

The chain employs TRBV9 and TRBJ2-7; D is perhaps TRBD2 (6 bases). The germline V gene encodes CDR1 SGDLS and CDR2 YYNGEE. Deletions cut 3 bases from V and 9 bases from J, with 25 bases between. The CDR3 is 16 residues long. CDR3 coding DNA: TGTGCCAGCAGCGACCCCCGAGGGGACTGTTCGAGGTGGCAGTACTTC. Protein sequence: CASSDPRGDCSRWQYF.

CDR3 sequence reads: CASSLVPGKSSGNTIYF. The CDR3 DNA follows: TGTGCCAGCAGCTTAGTTCCGGGGAAGAGCTCTGGAAACACCATATATTTT. This rearrangement joins TRBV7-8 to TRBJ1-3; D call uncertain. The germline CDR1 and CDR2 sequences are SGHVS and FQNEAQ. The CDR3 runs 17 residues. Trimming pared 1 base from V and 0 bases from J, leaving 13 bases between. The whole variable domain, remainder taken from reference TRBV7-8 and TRBJ1-3, is GAGVSQSPRYKVAKRGQDVALRCDPISGHVSLFWYQQALGQGPEFLTYFQNEAQLDKSGLPSDRFFAERPEGSVSTLKIQRTQQEDSAVYLCASSLVPGKSSGNTIYFGEGSWLTVV.

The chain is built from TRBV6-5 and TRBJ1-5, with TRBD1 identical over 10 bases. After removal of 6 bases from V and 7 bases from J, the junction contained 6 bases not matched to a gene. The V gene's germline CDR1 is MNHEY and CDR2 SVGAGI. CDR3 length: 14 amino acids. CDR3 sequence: CASSQTGGGQPQHF. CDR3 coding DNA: TGTGCCAGCAGCCAGACAGGGGGCGGCCAGCCCCAGCATTTT.

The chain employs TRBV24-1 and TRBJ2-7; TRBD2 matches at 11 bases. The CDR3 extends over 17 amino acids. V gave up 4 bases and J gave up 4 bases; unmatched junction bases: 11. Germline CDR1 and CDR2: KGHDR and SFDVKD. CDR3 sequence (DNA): TGTGCCACCAGTGACTCCCGGCGGGCTAGCGGGAGGTACGAGCAGTACTTC. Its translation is CATSDSRRASGRYEQYF.

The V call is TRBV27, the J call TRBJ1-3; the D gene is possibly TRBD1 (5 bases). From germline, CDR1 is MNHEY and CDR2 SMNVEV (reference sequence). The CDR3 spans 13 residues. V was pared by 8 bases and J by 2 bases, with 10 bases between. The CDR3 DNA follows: TGTGCCAGCGCTTGGGGGGCTGGAAACACCATATATTTT. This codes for CASAWGAGNTIYF.

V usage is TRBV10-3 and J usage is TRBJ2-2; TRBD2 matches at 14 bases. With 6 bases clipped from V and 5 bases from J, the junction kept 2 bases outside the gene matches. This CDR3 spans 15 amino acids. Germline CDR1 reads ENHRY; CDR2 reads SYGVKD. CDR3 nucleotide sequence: TGTGCCATCAGGGGACTAGCGGGAGAAACCGGGGAGCTGTTTTTT. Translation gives CAIRGLAGETGELFF.

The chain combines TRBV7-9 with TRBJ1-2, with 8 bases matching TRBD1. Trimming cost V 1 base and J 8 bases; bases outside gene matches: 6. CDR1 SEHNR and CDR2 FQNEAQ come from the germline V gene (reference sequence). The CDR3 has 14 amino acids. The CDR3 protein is CASSLDRGSGGYTF. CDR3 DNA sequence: TGTGCCAGCAGCTTAGACAGGGGGTCGGGAGGCTACACCTTC.

The CDR3 DNA reads as TGTGCCACCAGTCCTGGGCTAATAGTTGAAAAACTGTTTTTT. It yields the protein CATSPGLIVEKLFF. V and J are TRBV15 and TRBJ1-4, with D uncertain. V dropped 6 bases and J dropped 7 bases, with 15 bases sitting between them. The CDR3 consists of 14 residues. Germline loops: CDR1 LNHNV, CDR2 YYDKDF (reference sequence).

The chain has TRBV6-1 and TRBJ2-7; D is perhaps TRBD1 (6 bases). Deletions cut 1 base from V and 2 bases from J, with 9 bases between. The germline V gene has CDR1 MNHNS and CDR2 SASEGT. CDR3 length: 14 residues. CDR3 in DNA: TGTGCCAGCAGTGAAGGGGGGCTCACCTACGAGCAGTACTTC. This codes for CASSEGGLTYEQYF.

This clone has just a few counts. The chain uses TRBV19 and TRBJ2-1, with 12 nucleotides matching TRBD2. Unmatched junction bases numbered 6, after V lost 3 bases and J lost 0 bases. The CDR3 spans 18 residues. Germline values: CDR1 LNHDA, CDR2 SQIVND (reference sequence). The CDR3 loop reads CASSIRLAGASSYNEQFF. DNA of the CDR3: TGTGCCAGTAGTATTCGACTAGCGGGGGCTAGCTCCTACAATGAGCAGTTCTTC.

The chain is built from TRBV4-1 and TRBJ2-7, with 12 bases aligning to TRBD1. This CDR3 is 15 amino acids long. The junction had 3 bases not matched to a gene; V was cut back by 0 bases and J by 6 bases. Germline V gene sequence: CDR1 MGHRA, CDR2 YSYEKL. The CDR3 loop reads CASSQEGTGGREQYF. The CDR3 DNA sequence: TGCGCCAGCAGCCAAGAAGGGACAGGGGGCCGCGAGCAGTACTTC.

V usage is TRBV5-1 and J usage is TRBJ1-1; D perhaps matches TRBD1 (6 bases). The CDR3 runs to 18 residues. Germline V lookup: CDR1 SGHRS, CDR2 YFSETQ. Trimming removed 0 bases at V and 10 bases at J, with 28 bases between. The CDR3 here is CASSLGLLGQSDESRAFF. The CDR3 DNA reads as TGCGCCAGCAGCTTGGGATTATTAGGACAGTCTGATGAATCGAGAGCTTTCTTT.